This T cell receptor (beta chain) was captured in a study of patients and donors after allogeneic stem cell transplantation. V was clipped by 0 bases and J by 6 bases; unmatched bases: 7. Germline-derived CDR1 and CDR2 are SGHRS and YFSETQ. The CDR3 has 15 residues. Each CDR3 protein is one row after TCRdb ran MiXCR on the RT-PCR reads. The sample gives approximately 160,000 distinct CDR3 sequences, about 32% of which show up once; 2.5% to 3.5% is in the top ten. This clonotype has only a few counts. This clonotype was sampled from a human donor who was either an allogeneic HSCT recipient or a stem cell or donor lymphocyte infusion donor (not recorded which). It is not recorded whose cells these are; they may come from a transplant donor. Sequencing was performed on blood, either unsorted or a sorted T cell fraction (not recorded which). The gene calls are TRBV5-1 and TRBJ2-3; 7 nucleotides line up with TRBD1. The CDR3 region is CASSLVRGSEDTQYF. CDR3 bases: TGCGCCAGCAGCTTGGTCAGGGGGAGTGAGGATACGCAGTATTTT. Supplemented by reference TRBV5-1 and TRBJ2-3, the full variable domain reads KAGVTQTPRYLIKTRGQQVTLSCSPISGHRSVSWYQQTPGQGLQFLFEYFSETQRNKGNFPGRFSGRQFSNSRSEMNVSTLELGDSALYLCASSLVRGSEDTQYFGPGTRLTVL.